This T cell receptor beta chain stems from a study of T cell changes during pregnancy in multiple sclerosis. This clone is a singleton in its sample. Germline loops: CDR1 SGHTA, CDR2 FQGNSA. With 0 bases removed from V and 4 bases from J, the gap between germline ends came to 12 bases. The CDR3 has 15 residues. Assay: immunoSEQ multiplex PCR; the TCRdb copy retains only in-frame clones and omits some. The sample lists 72,000 or so clones; roughly 93% were seen once. The material sequenced was peripheral blood, taken in the second trimester of pregnancy. This chain joins TRBV7-2 and TRBJ1-1; no clear D gene. This receptor was taken from a female donor with multiple sclerosis, enrolled in a pregnancy study. The CDR3 DNA reads TGTGCCAGCAGCTTAGCTTCTATGCTTGGCACTGAAGCTTTCTTT. Translated, it gives CASSLASMLGTEAFF. The whole variable domain, filled in from reference TRBV7-2 and TRBJ1-1, reads GAGVSQSPSNKVTEKGKDVELRCDPISGHTALYWYRQSLGQGLEFLIYFQGNSAPDKSGLPSDRFSAERTGGSVSTLTIQRTQQEDSAVYLCASSLASMLGTEAFFGQGTRLTVV.